This T cell receptor beta chain was retrieved from a study of cytomegalovirus exposure and HLA in healthy donors. Study-wide results and limits: Analysis performed later showed TCR beta chains linked to HLA being more clonally expanded than equally common others. Within a later analysis, the majority of CMV-associated TCR beta chains appeared HLA-restricted.

The PCR had 60 Vbeta and 13 Jbeta primers. Clones were sequenced by immunoSEQ multiplex PCR, and TCRdb holds only the in-frame ones, with some missing. The top ten hold around 4.8% of the sample, which has about 110,000 clones, about 70% seen once. About this clone: Its antigen is currently unknown.

The germline V gene has CDR1 SQVTM and CDR2 ANQGSEA. The CDR3 runs 15 residues. Unmatched junction bases numbered 0, after V lost 1 base and J lost 1 base. What was sequenced was PBMCs. This TCR was sampled from a young man in good health and CMV-seropositive. V gene TRBV29-1 combines with J gene TRBJ2-3; the match to TRBD2 covers 12 bases. CDR3 nucleotides: TGCAGCGTTGAAGCTAGCGGGGGGGGCACAGATACGCAGTATTTT. Translated, it gives CSVEASGGGTDTQYF.